This T cell receptor (beta chain) came from a study of cytomegalovirus exposure and HLA in healthy donors. Study-level points and caveats: In a later analysis, specific HLA alleles were associated with approximately 17,000 TCR beta sequences at a 0.05 false discovery rate. Later analysis showed most CMV-associated TCR beta chains appearing HLA-restricted. With high specificity and sensitivity, the classifier reportedly diagnosed cytomegalovirus status.

About this clone itself: Its antigen is undetermined.

CDR3 length equals 16 residues. Germline V lookup: CDR1 MNHEY, CDR2 SMNVEV (reference sequence). Trimming left V 1 base short and J 8 bases short, with 17 bases between. Donors were nominally healthy when sampled, though unrecorded immune exposures were likely. The PCR employed 60 Vbeta primers together with 13 Jbeta primers. Generated by immunoSEQ multiplex PCR, the TCRdb table keeps only in-frame clones and is missing some. The sample has 200,000 to 250,000 clones; 75% to 85% are singletons. Sequenced sample: PBMCs. The receptor's source is a girl aged 10-17 years in good health and CMV-seronegative. This chain joins TRBV27 and TRBJ2-2; D gene uncertain. The CDR3 DNA reads as TGTGCCAGCAGTTTATTAGGCGGATTTGGTGGTGGGGAGCTGTTTTTT. Translating it yields CASSLLGGFGGGELFF.